This passage covers 9 T cell receptor beta chains from one sample sequenced in a study of blood T cell repertoires in COVID-19. Libraries were prepared by immunoSEQ multiplex PCR; TCRdb keeps only in-frame clonotypes and omits some of them. The sample lists around 330,000 clones; about 91% were seen once. Sequencing input: PBMCs or T cells enriched from blood (not recorded which). The receptors here all came from a woman aged 40 to 49 who had recovered from COVID-19.

V is TRBV29-1 and J is TRBJ1-1; the D is unclear. Trimming cost V 0 bases and J 4 bases, with 9 bases left between them. Germline V gives CDR1 SQVTM, CDR2 ANQGSEA. This CDR3 is 13 amino acids long. CDR3 amino acids: CSVEEMGGTEAFF. In nucleotides, the CDR3 is TGCAGCGTTGAAGAGATGGGAGGCACTGAAGCTTTCTTT.

This chain links TRBV24-1 with TRBJ2-1; D is undetermined. Looked up from germline, CDR1 is KGHDR and CDR2 is SFDVKD. The germline V and J ends were trimmed by 8 bases and 8 bases, with 12 bases remaining between them. This CDR3 region has 12 residues. CDR3 loop: CATMGSIDEQFF. The CDR3 DNA follows: TGTGCCACCATGGGTAGCATCGATGAGCAGTTCTTC.

The chain links TRBV2 to TRBJ1-2; D is possibly TRBD1 (6 bases). This CDR3 is built from 11 residues. Trimming left V 5 bases short and J 8 bases short, with 9 bases between. Germline V lookup: CDR1 SNHLY, CDR2 FYNNEI. In DNA form, the CDR3 reads TGTGCCAGCAGTTACAGGGACGGCTACACCTTC. Its protein product is CASSYRDGYTF.

This chain joins TRBV21-1 and TRBJ1-1. TRBV21-1 has pseudogene status. This CDR3 is 13 amino acids long. The CDR3 loop reads CASSSGGETEAFF. In nucleotides, the CDR3 is TGTGCCAGCTCTTCGGGGGGGGAGACTGAAGCTTTCTTT.

DNA of the CDR3: TGCGCCAGCACTTTGCAGGGCAGCACCGGGGAGCTGTTTTTT. Its protein is CASTLQGSTGELFF. This chain connects TRBV5-1 to TRBJ2-2; D might be TRBD1 (5 bases). The CDR3 spans 14 residues. With 6 bases removed from V and 4 bases from J, the gap between germline ends came to 13 bases. Germline values: CDR1 SGHRS, CDR2 YFSETQ.

The rearrangement links TRBV12-3 or TRBV12-4 to TRBJ1-1; D gene ambiguous. The CDR3 runs to 12 residues. V lost 5 bases and J 6 bases, leaving 10 bases between the germline ends. CDR3 sequence: CASSPGRAEAFF. The CDR3 DNA follows: TGTGCCAGCAGTCCTGGGCGCGCTGAAGCTTTCTTT.

As concerns this clone: A junction end diverges from the germline sequence, so it may reflect a read error. V gene TRBV11-2 combines with J gene TRBJ1-3; D might be TRBD1 (6 bases). The germline CDR1 and CDR2 sequences are SGHAT and FQNNGV. The CDR3 spans 14 residues. CDR3 DNA sequence: TGTGCCAGCAGCTTTAACTCCGGGACATACGATCCTCATTTT. Translation gives CASSFNSGTYDPHF.

The gene calls are TRBV28 and TRBJ2-6; tentative D call: TRBD1 (5 bases). CDR1 MDHEN and CDR2 SYDVKM come from the germline V gene. V lost 6 bases and J lost 2, with 11 bases in between. The CDR3 is made up of 15 amino acids. This CDR3 is CASRNQGAGANVLTF. The CDR3 nucleotides read TGTGCCAGCAGGAATCAAGGGGCTGGGGCCAACGTCCTGACTTTC.

The genes are TRBV7-2 and TRBJ2-2; 7 nucleotides align to TRBD1. The CDR3 runs to 15 residues. Losses at the gene ends were 5 bases for V and 2 bases for J; bases not matched to a gene: 5. The germline CDR1 and CDR2 sequences are SGHTA and FQGNSA. CDR3 amino acids: CASSIGTVNTGELFF. The CDR3 region has the DNA TGTGCCAGCAGCATTGGGACAGTTAACACCGGGGAGCTGTTTTTT.